These 25 T cell receptor beta chains were all obtained from the same sample, sequenced in a study of T-cell reconstitution after alpha-beta-depleted transplantation in children. Unique molecular identifiers were incorporated into the prepared TCRbeta library. TCRdb used MiXCR to reprocess the PCR reads, holding one entry per CDR3 protein. The table has about 120,000 distinct CDR3 sequences, more than 20% seen once. This specimen consisted of PBMCs, mostly from graft donor cells, obtained 180 days after TCRalphabeta/CD19-depleted stem cell transplant. Receptor source: a male patient under 10 years old who had a stem cell transplant for chronic granulomatous disease, so the T cells may come from the graft donor.

This sequence joins TRBV28 and TRBJ2-1; maybe TRBD1 (6 bases). The germline CDR1 and CDR2 sequences are MDHEN and SYDVKM. The CDR3 spans 12 residues. Trimming removed 10 bases from V and 6 bases from J, with 13 bases in between. For the CDR3, the DNA is TGTGCCACCCGGACAGTTCTCAATGAGCAGTTCTTC. This gives the protein CATRTVLNEQFF. The variable domain in full, with the rest retrieved from reference TRBV28 and TRBJ2-1, is DVKVTQSSRYLVKRTGEKVFLECVQDMDHENMFWYRQDPGLGLRLIYFSYDVKMKEKGDIPEGYSVSREKKERFSLILESASTNQTSMYLCATRTVLNEQFFGPGTRLTVL.

There are many counts of this clonotype. The chain is built from TRBV5-1 and TRBJ2-2, with a tentative D call TRBD2 (6 bases). Germline V gene data show CDR1 as SGHRS and CDR2 as YFSETQ. The V end was cut by 4 bases, the J end by 7 bases, with 14 bases between. The CDR3 loop spans 14 amino acids. CDR3 sequence (DNA): TGCGCCAGCAGCATCAGCCCGGAGGGCGGGGAGCTGTTTTTT. Translated: CASSISPEGGELFF. Filled out from reference TRBV5-1 and TRBJ2-2, the complete variable domain reads KAGVTQTPRYLIKTRGQQVTLSCSPISGHRSVSWYQQTPGQGLQFLFEYFSETQRNKGNFPGRFSGRQFSNSRSEMNVSTLELGDSALYLCASSISPEGGELFFGEGSRLTVL.

This clonotype showed up many times. This chain connects TRBV11-2 to TRBJ2-2; D ambiguous. Trimming pared 5 bases from V and 5 bases from J, leaving 12 bases between. The germline gives CDR1 SGHAT, CDR2 FQNNGV. The CDR3 consists of 14 residues. The CDR3 DNA is TGTGCCAGCAGCCCCCCTGTTTTGACCGGGGAGCTGTTTTTT. Protein sequence: CASSPPVLTGELFF.

This clonotype was counted ten times or more. The J gene is TRBJ2-7, the V gene TRBV7-2; 9 nucleotides line up with TRBD2. This CDR3 has 16 amino acids. The germline V gene encodes CDR1 SGHTA and CDR2 FQGNSA. The ends lost 1 base at V and 3 bases at J; junction bases unmatched: 7. The CDR3 sequence is CASSLVSSGKLYEQYF. CDR3 coding DNA: TGTGCCAGCAGCTTAGTCTCTAGCGGGAAACTCTACGAGCAGTACTTC.

The rearrangement links TRBV25-1 to TRBJ2-5; D remains ambiguous. CDR1 MGHDK and CDR2 SYGVNS come from the germline V gene. CDR3 length: 13 residues. Trimming cost V 4 bases and J 7 bases, with 13 bases left between them. The CDR3 DNA sequence: TGTGCCAGCAGTGGGGGAAATAAGGGGACCCAGTACTTC. Encoded protein: CASSGGNKGTQYF.

J is TRBJ2-7 and V is TRBV5-6, with unresolved D. The CDR3 loop spans 14 amino acids. From germline, CDR1 is SGHDT and CDR2 YYEEEE. Trimming left V 0 bases short and J 2 bases short, with 9 bases between. Written as DNA, the CDR3 is TGTGCCAGCAGCTTGGGTGCCCAGACCTACGAGCAGTACTTC. Amino acid sequence: CASSLGAQTYEQYF.

The CDR3 DNA sequence: TGCAGTGCTATTGCAGGAACCTACGAGCAGTACTTC. It yields the protein CSAIAGTYEQYF. This sequence joins TRBV20-1 and TRBJ2-7; D uncertain. Germline CDR1 is DFQATT and CDR2 is SNEGSKA (reference sequence). The CDR3 contains 12 residues. Trimming stripped 4 bases from V and 2 bases from J, with 9 bases between.

A few counts support this clonotype. This chain joins TRBV5-1 and TRBJ2-1; D is possibly TRBD2 (6 bases). The CDR3 is made up of 16 amino acids. V gave up 4 bases and J gave up 2 bases, with 16 bases separating them. CDR1 and CDR2 (germline): SGHRS, YFSETQ. The CDR3 sequence is CASSTSEGLPYNEQFF. The CDR3 region has the DNA TGCGCCAGCAGCACTTCCGAGGGACTGCCCTACAATGAGCAGTTCTTC.

The chain recombines TRBV29-1 with TRBJ2-7, with 8 bases identical to TRBD1. Trimming cost V 7 bases and J 5 bases; bases outside gene matches: 4. CDR1 SQVTM and CDR2 ANQGSEA come from the germline V gene. This CDR3 spans 11 amino acids. The DNA for the CDR3 is TGCAGCGCTCGGACAGGGCACGAGCAGTACTTC. Translation gives CSARTGHEQYF.

A few counts support this clonotype. The chain couples TRBV12-3 or TRBV12-4 to TRBJ2-1, with D possibly being TRBD2 (6 bases). V lost 2 bases to trimming and J lost 9 bases, with 14 bases between them. This CDR3 is built from 14 residues. The CDR3 DNA reads as TGTGCCAGCAGTTTACGGGAGAGGTCTACTGAGCAGTTCTTC. This translates into CASSLRERSTEQFF.

The chain recombines TRBV20-1 with TRBJ2-7; D uncertain. Germline lookup yields CDR1 DFQATT and CDR2 SNEGSKA (reference sequence). The CDR3 spans 10 residues. The V and J ends lost 4 bases and 6 bases respectively, with 7 bases between them. CDR3 protein: CSAIGPEQYF. In DNA form, the CDR3 reads TGCAGTGCTATAGGGCCCGAGCAGTACTTC.

This clonotype was observed many times. CDR3 in amino acids: CASRGQVTYNEQFF. In DNA, the CDR3 is TGCGCCAGCAGAGGCCAGGTTACCTACAATGAGCAGTTCTTC. This chain links TRBV5-1 with TRBJ2-1; no firm D call. CDR3 length: 14 residues. The V gene's germline CDR1 is SGHRS and CDR2 YFSETQ. The V end was cut by 5 bases, the J end by 2 bases, with 11 bases between.

Only a few counts were recorded for this clonotype. The chain employs TRBV15 and TRBJ2-1; the match to TRBD2 covers 10 bases. The CDR3 extends over 17 amino acids. Germline CDR1 is LNHNV and CDR2 is YYDKDF (reference sequence). The ends lost 5 bases at V and 9 bases at J; junction bases unmatched: 16. CDR3 sequence: CATSPLAGVRLAGEQFF. CDR3 coding DNA: TGTGCCACCAGCCCCCTGGCTGGGGTCCGACTAGCGGGTGAGCAGTTCTTC.

The rearrangement uses TRBV12-3 or TRBV12-4 and TRBJ1-5; D may be TRBD1 (5 bases). CDR3 length: 16 residues. Trimming left V 6 bases short and J 0 bases short, with 15 bases between. The CDR3 here is CASRGPGRTSNQPQHF. The CDR3 DNA reads TGTGCCAGCAGGGGACCGGGACGGACTAGCAATCAGCCCCAGCATTTT.

As for this clonotype: A read error may produce the germline difference seen at one junction end. The chain uses TRBV28 and TRBJ2-5; D not resolved. Germline assignment: CDR1 MDHEN and CDR2 SYDVKM. The CDR3 totals 11 residues. For the CDR3, the DNA is TGTGCCAGTAGTTTTGAAGAGACCCAGTACTTC. Translating it yields CASSFEETQYF. The full variable domain, in which reference TRBV28 and TRBJ2-5 provide the parts outside the CDR3, is DVKVTQSSRYLVKRTGEKVFLECVQDMDHENMFWYRQDPGLGLRLIYFSYDVKMKEKGDIPEGYSVSREKKERFSLILESASTNQTSMYLCASSFEETQYFGPGTRLLVL.

This clonotype was seen ten or more times. V usage is TRBV27 and J usage is TRBJ1-5, with a possible D match to TRBD1 (5 bases). CDR1 is MNHEY, CDR2 SMNVEV, per germline (reference sequence). This CDR3 spans 15 amino acids. V lost 5 bases to trimming and J lost 5 bases, with 16 bases between them. The CDR3 sequence: CASSPRGGRDQPQHF. CDR3 in DNA: TGTGCCAGCAGTCCCCGGGGGGGACGAGATCAGCCCCAGCATTTT.

This clonotype came up many times. The chain couples TRBV12-3 or TRBV12-4 to TRBJ1-1; tentatively, D is TRBD1 (5 bases). This CDR3 has 13 amino acids. V lost 1 base and J lost 7, with 10 bases in between. The CDR3 sequence is CASSLDGGFEAFF. For the CDR3, the DNA is TGTGCCAGCAGTTTAGATGGGGGATTTGAAGCTTTCTTT.

The genes are TRBV5-1 and TRBJ2-1, with D hard to call. The CDR3 has 14 amino acids. The V end was cut by 0 bases, the J end by 0 bases, with 4 bases between. CDR1 is SGHRS and CDR2 is YFSETQ in the germline V gene. CDR3 residues: CASSLESSYNEQFF. The DNA for the CDR3 is TGCGCCAGCAGCTTGGAGAGCTCCTACAATGAGCAGTTCTTC.

This clonotype was counted only a few times. The V gene is TRBV6-1, the J gene TRBJ1-4; weak D call: TRBD1 (6 bases). The V gene lost 5 bases and the J gene lost 4 bases, with 17 bases spanning the gap. This CDR3 spans 16 amino acids. Germline CDR1 and CDR2: MNHNS and SASEGT. The CDR3 region has the DNA TGTGCCAGCAGTCCGTCTTCCGGGACATTTAATGAAAAACTGTTTTTT. It translates to CASSPSSGTFNEKLFF.

The V call is TRBV5-5, the J call TRBJ1-1; maybe TRBD1 (5 bases). Deletions cut 0 bases from V and 0 bases from J, with 15 bases between. CDR1 SGHKS and CDR2 YYEKEE come from the germline V gene (reference sequence). The CDR3 runs 17 residues. The CDR3 DNA sequence: TGTGCCAGCAGCTTGGCCTTGGGGGGGGTCATGAACACTGAAGCTTTCTTT. Amino acid sequence: CASSLALGGVMNTEAFF.

Turning to this clonotype: Being one base from a much bigger clone, this may be a read error. The rearrangement links TRBV5-1 to TRBJ2-1, with D hard to call. The CDR3 has 13 residues. Germline V gives CDR1 SGHRS, CDR2 YFSETQ. This CDR3 is CTSSFKGNNEQFF. The CDR3 nucleotides read TGCACCAGCAGCTTTAAAGGAAACAATGAGCAGTTCTTC.

This clonotype was seen at least ten times. The chain links TRBV6-5 to TRBJ2-7; D remains unclear. Germline V gene lookup returns CDR1 MNHEY and CDR2 SVGAGI. V lost 6 bases and J 7 bases, leaving 16 bases between the germline ends. This CDR3 is 13 amino acids long. The CDR3 bases are TGTGCCAGCAGCAATAACATCGTCGGGGAGCAGTACTTC. Translating gives CASSNNIVGEQYF.

This clonotype occurred a few times. The rearrangement joins TRBV6-2 or TRBV6-3 to TRBJ2-2, with 7 positions matching TRBD1. The germline CDR1 and CDR2 sequences are MNHEY and SVGEGT. The trim removed 8 bases at V and 6 bases at J, leaving 12 bases unmatched. This CDR3 is 15 amino acids long. The DNA of the CDR3 is TGTGCCAGCGAAACCGTAGACAGGGCGGCCGGGGAGCTGTTTTTT. It encodes CASETVDRAAGELFF.

This clonotype was counted only a few times. The rearrangement uses TRBV7-8 and TRBJ2-3; D not certain. This CDR3 comprises 11 residues. Germline CDR1 is SGHVS and CDR2 is FQNEAQ. Trimming pared 1 base from V and 8 bases from J, leaving 4 bases between. DNA of the CDR3: TGTGCCAGCAGCTTAGAGTCTACGCAGTATTTT. Translating it yields CASSLESTQYF.

This clonotype came up many times. The chain couples TRBV21-1 to TRBJ2-7. TRBV21-1 is recorded as a pseudogene. CDR3 length: 16 residues. CDR3 nucleotides: TGTGCCAGCAGCAAACGCGGCTTTGGGGCCTCCTACGAGCAGTACTTC. Translating gives CASSKRGFGASYEQYF.